This passage covers 21 T cell receptor beta chains from one sample sequenced in a study of blood T cell repertoires in COVID-19. Clones were sequenced by immunoSEQ multiplex PCR, and TCRdb holds only the in-frame ones, with some missing. Of around 400,000 clones listed, around 87% are singletons. Sequenced sample: peripheral blood. Receptor source: a woman aged 25 to 39 with COVID-19, enrolled during active disease.

This chain connects TRBV7-2 to TRBJ2-2; perhaps TRBD2 as D (5 bases). V gave up 0 bases and J gave up 6 bases, with 11 bases separating them. CDR1 is SGHTA and CDR2 is FQGNSA in the germline V gene. The CDR3 runs to 15 residues. CDR3 residues: CASSLALLVAGELFF. The CDR3 DNA follows: TGTGCCAGCAGCTTAGCGCTACTAGTTGCCGGGGAGCTGTTTTTT. Together with reference TRBV7-2 and TRBJ2-2, the CDR3 gives the full variable domain: GAGVSQSPSNKVTEKGKDVELRCDPISGHTALYWYRQSLGQGLEFLIYFQGNSAPDKSGLPSDRFSAERTGGSVSTLTIQRTQQEDSAVYLCASSLALLVAGELFFGEGSRLTVL.

This chain links TRBV7-2 with TRBJ2-5; 8 bases agree with TRBD2. The CDR3 covers 16 residues. The trim removed 3 bases at V and 5 bases at J, leaving 11 bases unmatched. From germline, CDR1 is SGHTA and CDR2 FQGNSA. This CDR3 reads CASSFLASGSRETQYF. The CDR3 nucleotides are TGTGCCAGCAGCTTTTTGGCTAGCGGGTCGCGGGAGACCCAGTACTTC.

The chain links TRBV28 to TRBJ1-2, with 8 positions matching TRBD1. The CDR3 is made up of 16 amino acids. The J segment lost 4 bases and the V segment lost 8 bases, leaving 15 bases of the junction unmatched. The germline gives CDR1 MDHEN, CDR2 SYDVKM. CDR3 residues: CASLDRFDRGSYGYTF. The CDR3, as DNA: TGTGCCAGCCTTGACCGTTTTGACAGGGGTAGCTATGGCTACACCTTC.

The rearrangement joins TRBV19 to TRBJ2-3, with 7 nucleotides matching TRBD2. In germline, CDR1 is LNHDA, CDR2 SQIVND (reference sequence). CDR3 length: 16 residues. Trimming took 3 bases from V and 1 from J; bases not matched to a gene: 7. As DNA, the CDR3 is TGTGCCAGTAGTATCCGGGCAGGGAGGGGCACAGATACGCAGTATTTT. Translating it yields CASSIRAGRGTDTQYF.

CDR3 in amino acids: CASSYSNRGGRELFF. The CDR3 bases are TGTGCCAGCAGTTACTCGAACAGGGGGGGCAGGGAGCTGTTTTTT. The rearrangement uses TRBV6-5 and TRBJ2-2, with D tentatively TRBD1 (8 bases). Germline CDR1 reads MNHEY; CDR2 reads SVGAGI. The V end lost 0 bases, the J end lost 9 bases, and 14 bases lay between the germline ends. The CDR3 runs 15 residues.

The chain is built from TRBV2 and TRBJ2-2; 11 positions match TRBD2. Germline-derived CDR1 and CDR2 are SNHLY and FYNNEI. V was clipped by 2 bases and J by 4 bases; unmatched bases: 3. The CDR3 is 16 residues long. This chain's CDR3 is CASSESLAGGTGELFF. The CDR3, as DNA: TGTGCCAGCAGTGAAAGTCTAGCGGGAGGCACCGGGGAGCTGTTTTTT.

The chain combines TRBV30 with TRBJ2-3, with D possibly being TRBD2 (6 bases). The CDR3 is made up of 15 amino acids. Germline V CDR1 and CDR2: GTSNPN, SVGIG (reference sequence). V lost 0 bases to trimming and J lost 4 bases, with 14 bases between them. CDR3 protein: CAWSVGGRLSDTQYF. Written as DNA, the CDR3 is TGTGCCTGGAGTGTAGGTGGGAGGCTCTCAGATACGCAGTATTTT.

The CDR3 DNA reads as TGTGCCAGTAGAAAGGACAGGCTCAATCAGCCCCAGCATTTT. Its protein is CASRKDRLNQPQHF. This chain connects TRBV19 to TRBJ1-5; 7 bases are shared with TRBD1. The J segment lost 3 bases and the V segment lost 6 bases, leaving 5 bases of the junction unmatched. The CDR3 length is 14 residues. Per germline, CDR1 LNHDA and CDR2 SQIVND (reference sequence).

This rearrangement joins TRBV7-2 to TRBJ2-3; 7 bases fit TRBD2. The CDR3 runs 15 residues. Germline lookup yields CDR1 SGHTA and CDR2 FQGNSA. With 5 bases clipped from V and 5 bases from J, the junction kept 10 bases outside the gene matches. CDR3 in DNA: TGTGCCAGCAGCCTGACCGGCGGGAGAATAGATACGCAGTATTTT. Translating it yields CASSLTGGRIDTQYF.

The chain recombines TRBV27 with TRBJ2-1, with 8 positions matching TRBD2. Looked up from germline, CDR1 is MNHEY and CDR2 is SMNVEV (reference sequence). CDR3 length: 13 residues. The ends lost 7 bases at V and 7 bases at J; junction bases unmatched: 6. CDR3 in amino acids: CASTLAGGNEQFF. CDR3 sequence (DNA): TGTGCCAGCACTCTAGCGGGCGGGAATGAGCAGTTCTTC.

This clone turned up a few times. This chain joins TRBV19 and TRBJ1-5, with D maybe TRBD1 (6 bases). Trimming removed 6 bases at V and 5 bases at J, with 17 bases between. This CDR3 is built from 15 residues. Looked up from germline, CDR1 is LNHDA and CDR2 is SQIVND (reference sequence). This chain's CDR3 is CASRASQGPHQPQHF. The CDR3 DNA follows: TGTGCCAGTAGAGCTTCTCAGGGGCCCCATCAGCCCCAGCATTTT.

V usage is TRBV9 and J usage is TRBJ2-1, with 10 bases matching TRBD2. Germline lookup yields CDR1 SGDLS and CDR2 YYNGEE. The trim removed 0 bases at V and 9 bases at J, leaving 3 bases unmatched. The CDR3 extends over 14 amino acids. The CDR3, as DNA: TGTGCCAGCAGCGTAGAAACTAGCGGGACTGAGCAGTTCTTC. Translating it yields CASSVETSGTEQFF. Based on the CDR3 plus reference TRBV9 and TRBJ2-1, the full variable domain is DSGVTQTPKHLITATGQRVTLRCSPRSGDLSVYWYQQSLDQGLQFLIQYYNGEERAKGNILERFSAQQFPDLHSELNLSSLELGDSALYFCASSVETSGTEQFFGPGTRLTVL.

This clone was detected only a few times. The V gene is TRBV5-3, the J gene TRBJ2-7; TRBD2 matches 7 bases. TRBV5-3 carries the ORF label, with uncertain function. The V gene end was trimmed by 5 bases and the J gene end by 0 bases; junction bases not matched to a gene: 8. CDR3 size: 15 residues. Here the CDR3 DNA reads TGTGCCAGAAGGCCAAGGAGCGGGATCTCCTACGAGCAGTACTTC. Translating it yields CARRPRSGISYEQYF.

The chain couples TRBV18 to TRBJ1-5; 9 bases agree with TRBD1. Germline values: CDR1 KGHSH, CDR2 LQKENI. The CDR3 is made up of 19 amino acids. Losses at the gene ends were 4 bases for V and 2 bases for J; bases not matched to a gene: 15. For the CDR3, the DNA is TGTGCCAGCTCACGAGTTCCGGGACAGGGCCCGTGGCGCAATCAGCCCCAGCATTTT. This encodes CASSRVPGQGPWRNQPQHF.

The genes are TRBV7-3 and TRBJ2-2, with D hard to call. V was trimmed by 4 bases and J by 3 bases, leaving 3 bases between them. The CDR3 contains 12 residues. Germline CDR1 is SGHTA and CDR2 is FQGTGA. This CDR3 is CASSSYTGELFF. The CDR3 DNA follows: TGTGCCAGCAGCTCCTACACCGGGGAGCTGTTTTTT.

The chain joins TRBV5-8 to TRBJ2-3; 10 bases are shared with TRBD2. Trimming at V came to 2 bases and at J to 2 bases, leaving 5 bases not matched to a gene. The CDR3 has 16 residues. Germline lookup yields CDR1 SGHTS and CDR2 YDEGEE. The chain's CDR3 is CASSFWTSGYTDTQYF. The CDR3 DNA reads as TGTGCCAGCAGCTTTTGGACTAGCGGTTACACAGATACGCAGTATTTT.

The chain uses TRBV7-8 and TRBJ1-6; 7 bases map to TRBD1. The CDR3 spans 15 residues. The V gene's germline CDR1 is SGHVS and CDR2 FQNEAQ. V trimming: 3 bases; J trimming: 7 bases; junction bases outside the gene matches: 6. Written as DNA, the CDR3 is TGTGCCAGCAGCTTGGGGGGACAGAGCAATTCACCCCTCCACTTT. It translates to CASSLGGQSNSPLHF. The complete variable domain, with remaining parts taken from reference TRBV7-8 and TRBJ1-6, reads GAGVSQSPRYKVAKRGQDVALRCDPISGHVSLFWYQQALGQGPEFLTYFQNEAQLDKSGLPSDRFFAERPEGSVSTLKIQRTQQEDSAVYLCASSLGGQSNSPLHFGNGTRLTVT.

The genes are TRBV5-1 and TRBJ2-3; D may be TRBD2 (6 bases). There are 14 residues in the CDR3. Looked up from germline, CDR1 is SGHRS and CDR2 is YFSETQ. Trimming shortened V by 7 bases and J by 5 bases, and 17 bases separated the two germline ends. The CDR3 reads CASQGTVLGDTQYF. The CDR3 DNA reads as TGCGCCAGCCAAGGGACTGTCCTTGGAGATACGCAGTATTTT.

The chain links TRBV3-1 (or the pseudogene TRBV3-2) to TRBJ1-5; 10 nucleotides match TRBD1. From germline, CDR1 is LGHDT and CDR2 YNNKEL (reference sequence). This CDR3 region has 15 residues. The J segment lost 9 bases and the V segment lost 4 bases, leaving 9 bases of the junction unmatched. As DNA, the CDR3 is TGTGCCAGCAGCCCGTCCCGGGACAGGGGTCTGCCCCAGCATTTT. Amino acid sequence: CASSPSRDRGLPQHF.

The gene calls are TRBV28 and TRBJ1-5; no definite D call. Trimming pared 2 bases from V and 5 bases from J, leaving 10 bases between. Germline V gene lookup returns CDR1 MDHEN and CDR2 SYDVKM. This CDR3 is built from 14 residues. CDR3 residues: CASSLGGPDQPQHF. The CDR3, as DNA: TGTGCCAGCAGTTTAGGTGGGCCAGATCAGCCCCAGCATTTT.

The chain couples TRBV24-1 to TRBJ2-2, with 9 bases aligning to TRBD2. Trimming cost V 7 bases and J 1 base; bases outside gene matches: 6. This CDR3 has 16 amino acids. Germline-derived CDR1 and CDR2 are KGHDR and SFDVKD. CDR3: CATSRGRELNTGELFF. Written as DNA, the CDR3 is TGTGCCACCAGCCGCGGGAGGGAGCTGAACACCGGGGAGCTGTTTTTT.